These T cell receptor beta chains were read from a single sample in a study of T-cell memory formation after mild COVID-19. Using its own MiXCR run on the 5' RACE reads, TCRdb lists one record per CDR3 protein. The sample records about half a million distinct CDR3 sequences, roughly 18% being singletons. The sample consisted of PBMCs or a T cell subset sorted from them (not recorded which). These receptors were collected from an adult woman who had mild COVID-19 (a few samples of this study predate the infection). Cell type and time point are not known. CDR3s include the opening cysteine and the closing phenylalanine or tryptophan. The D gene is left open where the match is weak. Clone size is not always given. Where it is, it says once, few, many or a class for expanded clones.

D: TRBD1
V: TRBV7-9
size: few
J: TRBJ1-5
DNA: TGTGCCAGCAGCCGAGCCGATACAGGGGGCAATCAGCCCCAGCATTTT
CDR3: CASSRADTGGNQPQHF

D: NA
V: TRBV2
size: NA
J: TRBJ2-3
DNA: TGTGCCAGCAGGGACGGGACCCCGCAAGATACGCAGTATTTT
CDR3: CASRDGTPQDTQYF

D: NA
V: TRBV5-5
size: few
J: TRBJ1-2
DNA: TGTGCCAGCAGCCCGGGGATCCGGGAGGCCTACACCTTC
CDR3: CASSPGIREAYTF

D: TRBD2
V: TRBV2
size: NA
J: TRBJ2-3
DNA: TGTGCCAGCAGTGAACCAGCGGGAGGCTCAGATACGCAGTATTTT
CDR3: CASSEPAGGSDTQYF

D: NA
V: TRBV18
size: few
J: TRBJ1-1
DNA: TGTGCCAGCTCCCCAAAAGGGGCAGCTTTCTTT
CDR3: CASSPKGAAFF

D: NA
V: TRBV24-1
size: few
J: TRBJ2-5
DNA: TGTGCCACCAGTGAACCAGGGATGGAGACCCAGTACTTC
CDR3: CATSEPGMETQYF

D: TRBD1
V: TRBV5-1
size: few
J: TRBJ1-1
DNA: TGCGCCAGCAGCTTTGCACTAGATAGGACAGGGGGCCCAAACACTGAAGCTTTCTTT
CDR3: CASSFALDRTGGPNTEAFF

D: NA
V: TRBV19
size: NA
J: TRBJ2-1
DNA: TGTGCCAGTAAGGTAGCAGGCTACAATGAGCAGTTCTTC
CDR3: CASKVAGYNEQFF

D: TRBD1
V: TRBV12-3/TRBV12-4
size: few
J: TRBJ2-2
DNA: TGTGCCAGCAGTGGGGGGACAGGGTACACCGGGGAGCTGTTTTTT
CDR3: CASSGGTGYTGELFF

D: NA
V: TRBV25-1
size: few
J: TRBJ1-4
DNA: TGTGCCAGCAGTGAATCCGGGGGCCGGGTGGGAAAACTGTTTTTT
CDR3: CASSESGGRVGKLFF

D: NA
V: TRBV6-2/TRBV6-3
size: NA
J: TRBJ1-1
DNA: TGTGCCAGCAGTTACGACAGGCGCACTGAAGCTTTCTTT
CDR3: CASSYDRRTEAFF

D: NA
V: TRBV4-3
size: NA
J: TRBJ2-3
DNA: TGCGCCAGCAGCCAAGAGATTGCGGGCTGGGCAGGCTTTGATACGCAGTATTTT
CDR3: CASSQEIAGWAGFDTQYF

D: NA
V: TRBV6-6
size: few
J: TRBJ2-2
DNA: TGTGCCACCCTGGACAGTTGGGTATCCGGGGAGCTGTTTTTT
CDR3: CATLDSWVSGELFF

D: TRBD2
V: TRBV7-2
size: few
J: TRBJ2-1
DNA: TGTGCCAGCAGCGATCTAGCGGGGCCCTACAATGAGCAGTTCTTC
CDR3: CASSDLAGPYNEQFF

D: TRBD1
V: TRBV6-2/TRBV6-3
size: NA
J: TRBJ1-5
DNA: TGTGCCAGCAGTTGGGTACAGGGGGCCGGGCAGCCCCAGCATTTT
CDR3: CASSWVQGAGQPQHF

D: TRBD2
V: TRBV20-1
size: many
J: TRBJ2-7
DNA: TGCAGTGCCGGCCATCCGGCTAGCGGGAGGGCCGGGTACGAGCAGTACTTC
CDR3: CSAGHPASGRAGYEQYF

D: NA
V: TRBV12-3/TRBV12-4
size: few
J: TRBJ1-1
DNA: TGTGCCAGCAGGAGGCGGAGCGGGGTCGGTGGAAACACTGAAGCTTTCTTT
CDR3: CASRRRSGVGGNTEAFF

D: NA
V: TRBV7-6
size: NA
J: TRBJ2-5
DNA: TGTGCCAGCAGCTTCCCGACGTCACGCGGGGAAGAGACCCAGTACTTC
CDR3: CASSFPTSRGEETQYF

D: NA
V: TRBV12-3/TRBV12-4
size: few
J: TRBJ1-2
DNA: TGTGCCAGCAGCCCAGATTACCCTAACTATGGCTACACCTTC
CDR3: CASSPDYPNYGYTF

D: TRBD2
V: TRBV7-2
size: few
J: TRBJ2-3
DNA: TGTGCCAGCAGCCCCCATTTTATTAGCGGGTCGATCACAGATACGCAGTATTTT
CDR3: CASSPHFISGSITDTQYF

D: NA
V: TRBV19
size: NA
J: TRBJ2-3
DNA: TGTGCCAGTAGTATATCATCTAGCACAGATACGCAGTATTTT
CDR3: CASSISSSTDTQYF

D: NA
V: TRBV6-5
size: NA
J: TRBJ1-2
DNA: TGTGCCAGCAGTTACTCGTCTGCGAGGTTTGGCTACACCTTC
CDR3: CASSYSSARFGYTF

D: NA
V: TRBV4-2
size: many
J: TRBJ1-2
DNA: TGTGCCAGCAGCCCCCAGGGAGAGAGGCAAGGGAAGAGGGGCTACACCTTC
CDR3: CASSPQGERQGKRGYTF

D: TRBD2
V: TRBV5-1
size: NA
J: TRBJ2-1
DNA: TGCGCCAGCAGCTTGGGGGGGCGACTAGCGGGAGTGGTTGAGCAGTTCTTC
CDR3: CASSLGGRLAGVVEQFF